One sample yielded the 30 T cell receptor beta chains listed below, sequenced in a study of shared clonotypes between healthy human individuals. Assay used: immunoSEQ multiplex PCR; TCRdb lists only in-frame clones, some missing. The sample includes around 940,000 clones, about three quarters of them seen just once. Specimen: memory CD4+ T cells sorted from blood. As for subset: CD45RA-negative fraction. The receptors were sampled from a man younger than 35 in good health.

This chain uses TRBV28 with TRBJ2-5; D could derive from TRBD1 or TRBD2 (6 bases each). The length of the CDR3 is 14 residues. Trimming took 4 bases from V and 4 from J, leaving 13 bases between them. Germline CDR1 and CDR2: MDHEN and SYDVKM. CDR3: CASSSLRGGETQYF. CDR3 sequence (DNA): TGTGCCAGCAGTTCCCTCAGGGGAGGAGAGACCCAGTACTTC.

The chain is built from TRBV6-6 and TRBJ1-5, with D unresolved. This CDR3 is built from 15 residues. Germline assignment: CDR1 MNHNY and CDR2 SVGAGI (reference sequence). V lost 2 bases and J lost 2, with 10 bases in between. The CDR3 DNA reads TGTGCCAGCAGTTACCCCGGGGAGGGCAATCAGCCCCAGCATTTT. It yields the protein CASSYPGEGNQPQHF.

In its sample, this clone was seen once. The chain combines TRBV19 with TRBJ2-7; D unresolved. The length of the CDR3 is 14 residues. Trimming pared 3 bases from V and 3 bases from J, leaving 12 bases between. Germline V gives CDR1 LNHDA, CDR2 SQIVND (reference sequence). The CDR3 DNA follows: TGTGCCAGTAGTATGGTGGACCGCCGCTACGAGCAGTACTTC. Translation gives CASSMVDRRYEQYF.

This chain connects TRBV27 to TRBJ2-4; D is uncertain. The V gene lost 2 bases and the J gene lost 4 bases, with 6 bases spanning the gap. The CDR3 has 13 amino acids. Germline-derived CDR1 and CDR2 are MNHEY and SMNVEV (reference sequence). This CDR3 is CASSLQQKNIQYF. The DNA of the CDR3 is TGTGCCAGCAGTTTACAACAGAAAAACATTCAGTACTTC.

The chain links TRBV11-2 to TRBJ2-7; D tentatively reads TRBD1 or TRBD2 (6 bases each). V was clipped by 3 bases and J by 7 bases, with 13 bases between them. Germline V lookup: CDR1 SGHAT, CDR2 FQNNGV. This CDR3 contains 13 residues. The CDR3 region has the DNA TGTGCCAGCAGCTTGGGGGGCGGGGTAGAGCAGTACTTC. Translating gives CASSLGGGVEQYF. The whole variable domain, filled in from reference TRBV11-2 and TRBJ2-7, reads EAGVAQSPRYKIIEKRQSVAFWCNPISGHATLYWYQQILGQGPKLLIQFQNNGVVDDSQLPKDRFSAERLKGVDSTLKIQPAKLEDSAVYLCASSLGGGVEQYFGPGTRLTVT.

J is TRBJ2-7 and V is TRBV7-9; perhaps TRBD2 as D (5 bases). Trimming took 7 bases from V and 1 from J, leaving 17 bases between them. Per the germline V gene, CDR1 is SEHNR and CDR2 is FQNEAQ (reference sequence). The CDR3 has 15 amino acids. The DNA of the CDR3 is TGTGCCAGCAAACGTACAGCTGACTATTCCTACGAGCAGTACTTC. Protein: CASKRTADYSYEQYF.

The CDR3, as DNA: TGTGCCATCACCGGGGGCCCCAATCAGCCCCAGCATTTT. Residues: CAITGGPNQPQHF. The chain employs TRBV10-3 and TRBJ1-5, with a weak D call TRBD1 (6 bases). Between the trimmed V and J ends, which lost 7 bases and 3 bases, there was a span of 10 bases. In germline, CDR1 is ENHRY, CDR2 SYGVKD. This CDR3 has 13 amino acids.

This chain uses TRBV5-5 with TRBJ1-5, with D perhaps matching TRBD1 (5 bases). Germline V CDR1 and CDR2: SGHKS, YYEKEE (reference sequence). Trimming cost V 3 bases and J 0 bases, with 13 bases left between them. This CDR3 has 16 residues. CDR3 amino acids: CASSSGPTSSNQPQHF. Written as DNA, the CDR3 is TGTGCCAGCAGCTCGGGACCGACTTCTAGCAATCAGCCCCAGCATTTT.

This clone is a singleton in its sample. The rearrangement joins TRBV19 to TRBJ2-3; D unclear. CDR3 length: 15 residues. Trimming left V 6 bases short and J 2 bases short, with 15 bases between. CDR1 is LNHDA and CDR2 is SQIVND in the germline V gene (reference sequence). DNA for the CDR3: TGTGCCAGTAGCCCTCAGGTGTCTCCCACAGATACGCAGTATTTT. This sequence encodes CASSPQVSPTDTQYF.

V and J are TRBV2 and TRBJ2-1; no firm D call. There are 17 residues in the CDR3. Trimming removed 0 bases at V and 4 bases at J, with 16 bases between. Germline CDR1 SNHLY, CDR2 FYNNEI. CDR3 nucleotide sequence: TGTGCCAGCAGTGAAGCTTCGCTCCACGTATTGTACAATGAGCAGTTCTTC. Its protein product is CASSEASLHVLYNEQFF.

This chain joins TRBV2 and TRBJ1-5; 7 bases are shared with TRBD1. Germline values: CDR1 SNHLY, CDR2 FYNNEI. V trimming: 4 bases; J trimming: 4 bases; junction bases outside the gene matches: 10. The CDR3 totals 16 residues. This CDR3 is CASSGWLGQPNQPQHF. The DNA for the CDR3 is TGTGCCAGCAGTGGTTGGCTGGGACAGCCTAATCAGCCCCAGCATTTT.

CDR3 residues: CAWVRQGNTGELFF. For the CDR3, the DNA is TGTGCCTGGGTCCGGCAGGGGAACACCGGGGAGCTGTTTTTT. This chain uses TRBV30 with TRBJ2-2, with D maybe TRBD1 (5 bases). This CDR3 has 14 amino acids. V was pared by 5 bases and J by 1 base, with 11 bases between. CDR1 GTSNPN and CDR2 SVGIG come from the germline V gene (reference sequence).

V usage is TRBV5-1 and J usage is TRBJ2-7; 7 bases fit TRBD1. Unmatched junction bases numbered 6, after V lost 3 bases and J lost 0 bases. The CDR3 contains 15 residues. Germline CDR1 SGHRS, CDR2 YFSETQ. The DNA for the CDR3 is TGCGCCAGCAGCTGGGGTGGGACAGACTCCTACGAGCAGTACTTC. Translation gives CASSWGGTDSYEQYF.

The gene calls are TRBV28 and TRBJ1-2; no firm D call. The CDR3 totals 13 residues. In germline, CDR1 is MDHEN, CDR2 SYDVKM. V dropped 9 bases and J dropped 1 base, with 12 bases sitting between them. The CDR3 sequence: CASLTANNYGYTF. The DNA for the CDR3 is TGTGCCAGTCTGACGGCCAATAACTATGGCTACACCTTC.

This chain uses TRBV6-1 with TRBJ1-6, with no clear D. Per the germline V gene, CDR1 is MNHNS and CDR2 is SASEGT. V lost 1 base, J lost 5 bases, and 12 bases lay in between. The length of the CDR3 is 16 residues. CDR3 nucleotides: TGTGCCAGCAGTGAAGTTTTTACAGAAAATAATTCACCCCTCCACTTT. Translated, it gives CASSEVFTENNSPLHF.

The J gene is TRBJ2-3, the V gene TRBV30; 9 bases line up with TRBD1. After removal of 1 base from V and 1 base from J, the junction contained 3 bases not matched to a gene. The CDR3 is made up of 15 amino acids. The germline CDR1 and CDR2 sequences are GTSNPN and SVGIG (reference sequence). DNA of the CDR3: TGTGCCTGGAGTGCCCGGGACAGGGGCACAGATACGCAGTATTTT. Translating gives CAWSARDRGTDTQYF. Complete variable domain (other parts from reference TRBV30 and TRBJ2-3): SQTIHQWPATLVQPVGSPLSLECTVEGTSNPNLYWYRQAAGRGLQLLFYSVGIGQISSEVPQNLSASRPQDRQFILSSKKLLLSDSGFYLCAWSARDRGTDTQYFGPGTRLTVL.

This clone was found a few times. The chain recombines TRBV13 with TRBJ2-5; no reliable D call. The germline gives CDR1 PRHDT, CDR2 FYEKMQ (reference sequence). The V end was cut by 4 bases, the J end by 1 base, with 7 bases between. This CDR3 comprises 13 residues. In DNA, the CDR3 is TGTGCCAGCAGCTCCCGGGTCCAAGAGACCCAGTACTTC. Translating it yields CASSSRVQETQYF.

The chain employs TRBV5-8 and TRBJ1-6; D uncertain. The germline V and J ends were trimmed by 0 bases and 7 bases, with 11 bases remaining between them. In germline, CDR1 is SGHTS, CDR2 YDEGEE. There are 15 residues in the CDR3. CDR3 in amino acids: CASSLGDRYNSPLHF. The CDR3 DNA is TGTGCCAGCAGCTTGGGTGATCGGTACAATTCACCCCTCCACTTT. The complete variable domain, with remaining parts taken from reference TRBV5-8 and TRBJ1-6, reads EAGVTQSPTHLIKTRGQQATLRCSPISGHTSVYWYQQALGLGLQFLLWYDEGEERNRGNFPPRFSGRQFPNYSSELNVNALELEDSALYLCASSLGDRYNSPLHFGNGTRLTVT.

The rearrangement uses TRBV27 and TRBJ1-2; D might be TRBD1 (5 bases). V was shortened by 3 bases and J by 0 bases, with 14 bases between the two germline ends. This CDR3 contains 16 residues. Per germline, CDR1 MNHEY and CDR2 SMNVEV (reference sequence). The CDR3 spells CASSLRRGLANYGYTF. DNA of the CDR3: TGTGCCAGCAGTTTGCGGAGGGGCTTGGCTAACTATGGCTACACCTTC.

The chain employs TRBV5-4 and TRBJ2-3; weak D call: TRBD2 (5 bases). The CDR3 sequence is 13 residues long. Trimming stripped 1 base from V and 8 bases from J, with 11 bases between. Germline CDR1 is SGHNT and CDR2 is YYREEE (reference sequence). The CDR3, as DNA: TGTGCCAGCAGCTTGAAAGCGGAGATTACGCAGTATTTT. This translates into CASSLKAEITQYF.

This clone was seen more than once but under ten times. Additional DNA sequences in this sample encode the identical CDR3. V usage is TRBV9 and J usage is TRBJ2-7; TRBD2 matches at 10 bases. CDR1 SGDLS and CDR2 YYNGEE come from the germline V gene. Unmatched junction bases numbered 4, after V lost 3 bases and J lost 1 base. The CDR3 loop spans 15 amino acids. This CDR3 is CASSGGLAASYEQYF. In nucleotides, the CDR3 is TGTGCCAGCAGCGGAGGACTAGCGGCATCCTACGAGCAGTACTTC.

V and J are TRBV14 and TRBJ1-1, with D perhaps matching TRBD1 (6 bases). With 4 bases removed from V and 4 bases from J, the gap between germline ends came to 16 bases. CDR1 is SGHDN, CDR2 FVKESK, per germline. CDR3 length equals 15 residues. The CDR3 DNA is TGTGCCAGCAGCCTTAACAGGGTAGGGGCCACTGAAGCTTTCTTT. It yields the protein CASSLNRVGATEAFF.

The chain combines TRBV19 with TRBJ2-2, with D perhaps matching TRBD1 (6 bases). Germline V gene lookup returns CDR1 LNHDA and CDR2 SQIVND (reference sequence). This CDR3 is built from 16 residues. Deletions cut 5 bases from V and 4 bases from J, with 17 bases between. CDR3 in amino acids: CASSATGYYGTGELFF. CDR3 DNA sequence: TGTGCCAGTAGTGCCACAGGGTATTACGGCACCGGGGAGCTGTTTTTT.

V is TRBV28 and J is TRBJ1-1; D is perhaps TRBD1 (5 bases). Germline loops: CDR1 MDHEN, CDR2 SYDVKM. Trimming stripped 6 bases from V and 4 bases from J, with 9 bases between. CDR3 length: 12 amino acids. The CDR3 region is CASRLRATEAFF. For the CDR3, the DNA is TGTGCCAGCAGACTCAGGGCCACTGAAGCTTTCTTT.

The gene calls are TRBV18 and TRBJ2-7, with unresolved D. Germline CDR1 is KGHSH and CDR2 is LQKENI. Deletions cut 4 bases from V and 7 bases from J, with 8 bases between. The CDR3 has 11 residues. The DNA for the CDR3 is TGTGCCAGCTCACTCGTTAGGGAGCAGTACTTC. Translating it yields CASSLVREQYF.

This chain links TRBV10-1 with TRBJ1-1; the D is unclear. Trimming took off 5 bases at V and 3 bases at J, with 7 bases between the two ends. The CDR3 sequence is 12 residues long. Germline CDR1 and CDR2: WNHNN and SYGVQD (reference sequence). The CDR3 region is CASSFPDTEAFF. DNA for the CDR3: TGCGCCAGCAGTTTTCCCGACACTGAAGCTTTCTTT.

The V gene is TRBV10-3, the J gene TRBJ1-3; TRBD1 agrees at 7 bases. The CDR3 covers 13 residues. With V trimmed by 2 bases and J by 8 bases, 3 bases remained unmatched. Germline values: CDR1 ENHRY, CDR2 SYGVKD. CDR3 in amino acids: CAISERQGDTIYF. Written as DNA, the CDR3 is TGTGCCATCAGTGAGAGACAGGGAGACACCATATATTTT.

Concerning this clone itself: Just one base apart from a much larger clone, this may be a read error. V and J are TRBV11-3 and TRBJ2-7; 7 nucleotides agree with TRBD1. Germline trimming cut 6 bases from V and 2 bases from J; bases unmatched to any gene: 4. The CDR3 sequence is 13 residues long. CDR1 is SGHNT and CDR2 is YENEEA in the germline V gene. CDR3 in amino acids: CASSQTGTYEQYF. Written as DNA, the CDR3 is TGTGCCAGCAGTCAGACAGGGACCTACGAGCAGTACTTC. Variable domain in full (rest from reference TRBV11-3 and TRBJ2-7): EAGVVQSPRYKIIEKKQPVAFWCNPISGHNTLYWYLQNLGQGPELLIRYENEEAVDDSQLPKDRFSAERLKGVDSTLKIQPAELGDSAVYLCASSQTGTYEQYFGPGTRLTVT.

V usage is TRBV5-5 and J usage is TRBJ1-2; no clear D. Looked up from germline, CDR1 is SGHKS and CDR2 is YYEKEE (reference sequence). The CDR3 consists of 12 residues. Trimming took 0 bases from V and 7 from J, leaving 7 bases between them. This CDR3 is CASSLEPGGYTF. The CDR3 DNA reads as TGTGCCAGCAGCTTGGAGCCCGGTGGCTACACCTTC.

This clone was observed once. The chain links TRBV5-1 to TRBJ2-7, with 12 bases lining up with TRBD1. The CDR3 spans 16 residues. The junction had 5 bases not matched to a gene; V was cut back by 2 bases and J by 2 bases. Germline V gene lookup returns CDR1 SGHRS and CDR2 YFSETQ. In DNA, the CDR3 is TGCGCCAGCAGCTTCGAGGGGGACAGGGGGCCCTACGAGCAGTACTTC. It codes for CASSFEGDRGPYEQYF.